A selection of T cell receptor beta chains follows, all from one sample in a study of shared clonotypes between healthy human individuals. Sequencing used immunoSEQ multiplex PCR; TCRdb keeps in-frame clones, though not all of them. The sample records more than 500,000 clones, approximately 95% being singletons. Sequencing was performed on naive CD4+ T cells sorted from blood. The receptors shown here come from a woman under 40 in good health. CDR3s include the opening cysteine and the closing phenylalanine or tryptophan. D genes are given only for firm matches. Only some rows state a clone size, as once, few, many or a class for expanded clones.

len | j_gene | abundance | d_gene | v_gene | CDR3nt | CDR3aa
14 | TRBJ1-1 | . | . | TRBV6-5 | TGTGCCAGCAGCCCCCAGGGTTTTGGCACTGAAGCTTTCTTT | CASSPQGFGTEAFF
17 | TRBJ1-5 | . | . | TRBV27 | TGTGCCAGCAGTTCGCTCCATGGGGTTTGGGGCAATCAGCCCCAGCATTTT | CASSSLHGVWGNQPQHF
13 | TRBJ1-1 | . | . | TRBV10-3 | TGTGCCATCACTAACGAGTTGAACACTGAAGCTTTCTTT | CAITNELNTEAFF
15 | TRBJ1-6 | . | . | TRBV28 | TGTGCCAGCAGCCTCCCCAGACAGCATAATTCACCCCTCCACTTT | CASSLPRQHNSPLHF
13 | TRBJ1-1 | . | TRBD1 | TRBV7-9 | TGTGCCAGCAGCCTGCAGGGGGACACTGAAGCTTTCTTT | CASSLQGDTEAFF
16 | TRBJ2-6 | . | . | TRBV30 | TGTGCCTGGAGGCTTAACGACAGTCCCGGGGCCAACGTCCTGACTTTC | CAWRLNDSPGANVLTF
14 | TRBJ2-3 | . | . | TRBV27 | TGTGCCAGCAGCAGGGGCGGATCTTCATATACGCAGTATTTT | CASSRGGSSYTQYF
15 | TRBJ1-1 | once | . | TRBV7-3 | TGTGCCAGCAGTAATGGGGTCGCTTCGAACACTGAAGCTTTCTTT | CASSNGVASNTEAFF
15 | TRBJ1-2 | . | . | TRBV28 | TGTGCCAGCAGGACTCAGGGCAGGCTAGGCTATGGCTACACCTTC | CASRTQGRLGYGYTF
16 | TRBJ2-3 | . | TRBD2 | TRBV5-4 | TGTGCCAGCAGCCGGGCGGCGGGAGGGCCTGGTGATACGCAGTATTTT | CASSRAAGGPGDTQYF
15 | TRBJ2-1 | once | . | TRBV7-2 | TGTGCCAGCAGCTCCCAGGCTAGCTCCTACAATGAGCAGTTCTTC | CASSSQASSYNEQFF
16 | TRBJ2-2 | . | TRBD2 | TRBV2 | TGTGCCAGGAGGGTAGCGGGAGGGCCCAACACCGGGGAGCTGTTTTTT | CARRVAGGPNTGELFF
14 | TRBJ1-1 | once | . | TRBV5-1 | TGCGCCAGCAGCACAAATCCCCCGCAGGAAGAAGCTTTCTTT | CASSTNPPQEEAFF
16 | TRBJ2-6 | few | . | TRBV28 | TGTGCCAGCAGTCTTGCAGAATTCTCTGGGGCCAACGTCCTGACTTTC | CASSLAEFSGANVLTF
16 | TRBJ1-1 | . | . | TRBV6-6 | TGTGCCAGCAGTTACTCTGGGGCGTCATCGGGGACTGAAGCTTTCTTT | CASSYSGASSGTEAFF
17 | TRBJ2-5 | . | TRBD2 | TRBV28 | TGTGCCAGCAGTAGGGGGACTAGCGGGAGTATATTAGAGACCCAGTACTTC | CASSRGTSGSILETQYF
15 | TRBJ1-5 | . | . | TRBV7-6 | TGTGCCAGCAGCCCGACCGCGGGGGGGGCTCAGCCCCAGCATTTT | CASSPTAGGAQPQHF
14 | TRBJ2-7 | . | . | TRBV18 | TGTGCCAGCTCACCCAGTAGAGGCAACGACGAGCAGTACTTC | CASSPSRGNDEQYF
15 | TRBJ2-1 | . | TRBD2 | TRBV5-6 | TGTGCCAGCAGCTTGGCCGCGCGGGAGGGGAATGAGCAGTTCTTC | CASSLAAREGNEQFF
12 | TRBJ2-2 | few | . | TRBV18 | TGTGCCAGCTCACCATCCACCGGGGAGCTGTTTTTT | CASSPSTGELFF